Presented here are 21 T cell receptor beta chains from one specimen sequenced in a study of blood T cell repertoires in COVID-19. Assay: immunoSEQ multiplex PCR; the TCRdb copy retains only in-frame clones and omits some. The repertoire holds around 130,000 clones, with roughly four fifths as singletons. The sample consisted of PBMCs or T cells enriched from blood (not recorded which). All receptors come from a woman in her late teens or twenties who had been exposed to COVID-19.

The count of this clone is one. The chain couples TRBV29-1 to TRBJ2-1; possibly TRBD2 for D (6 bases). Per germline, CDR1 SQVTM and CDR2 ANQGSEA. The CDR3 length is 13 residues. V lost 4 bases, J lost 3 bases, and 10 bases lay in between. The CDR3 nucleotides are TGCAGCGTTGGGGCGGGAAACTACAATGAGCAGTTCTTC. This translates into CSVGAGNYNEQFF.

The rearrangement uses TRBV7-8 and TRBJ2-7; 8 nucleotides line up with TRBD2. Trimming at V came to 5 bases and at J to 7 bases, leaving 7 bases not matched to a gene. The CDR3 is 13 residues long. Germline CDR1 and CDR2: SGHVS and FQNEAQ. The CDR3 loop reads CASSPPREDEQYF. CDR3 DNA sequence: TGTGCCAGCAGCCCTCCGCGGGAGGATGAGCAGTACTTC.

The gene calls are TRBV3-1 (or the pseudogene TRBV3-2) and TRBJ2-7; D ambiguous. Trimming shortened V by 4 bases and J by 6 bases, and 13 bases separated the two germline ends. CDR1 and CDR2 (germline): LGHDT, YNNKEL (reference sequence). This CDR3 is 13 amino acids long. In nucleotides, the CDR3 is TGTGCCAGCAGCCCCTACGAAATTGGCGAGCAGTACTTC. This codes for CASSPYEIGEQYF.

The chain employs TRBV6-5 and TRBJ2-2, with D possibly being TRBD2 (6 bases). Trimming left V 6 bases short and J 3 bases short, with 11 bases between. The CDR3 contains 14 residues. Germline assignment: CDR1 MNHEY and CDR2 SVGAGI. The DNA of the CDR3 is TGTGCCAGCAGGTCGGGACTGTACACCGGGGAGCTGTTTTTT. Translated: CASRSGLYTGELFF.

The rearrangement uses TRBV5-4 and TRBJ2-2, with 7 bases that match TRBD1. V gave up 4 bases and J gave up 4 bases; unmatched junction bases: 10. Germline lookup yields CDR1 SGHNT and CDR2 YYREEE (reference sequence). This CDR3 spans 16 amino acids. The CDR3 protein is CASSPTTGRRTGELFF. The CDR3 DNA follows: TGTGCCAGCAGCCCAACGACAGGGCGACGCACCGGGGAGCTGTTTTTT. Supplemented by reference TRBV5-4 and TRBJ2-2, the full variable domain reads ETGVTQSPTHLIKTRGQQVTLRCSSQSGHNTVSWYQQALGQGPQFIFQYYREEENGRGNFPPRFSGLQFPNYSSELNVNALELDDSALYLCASSPTTGRRTGELFFGEGSRLTVL.

The chain recombines TRBV4-1 with TRBJ1-4, with D unresolved. The V gene's germline CDR1 is MGHRA and CDR2 YSYEKL. The CDR3 covers 16 residues. Trimming took 2 bases from V and 7 from J, leaving 17 bases between them. In DNA form, the CDR3 reads TGCGCCAGCAGCCAACCCCATGAAAGGCGAGGTGAAAAACTGTTTTTT. It encodes CASSQPHERRGEKLFF.

This chain links TRBV6-4 with TRBJ2-1; 10 bases fit TRBD2. The CDR3 length is 15 residues. Looked up from germline, CDR1 is MRHNA and CDR2 is SNTAGT. Germline trimming cut 8 bases from V and 7 bases from J; bases unmatched to any gene: 11. This CDR3 reads CASRPTSGIVNEQFF. The DNA for the CDR3 is TGTGCCAGCCGACCTACTAGCGGGATAGTAAATGAGCAGTTCTTC.

This rearrangement joins TRBV2 to TRBJ1-3; 8 bases line up with TRBD1. Looked up from germline, CDR1 is SNHLY and CDR2 is FYNNEI. V shed 7 bases, J shed 0 bases, and the junction held 8 bases outside the gene matches. The CDR3 runs to 16 residues. This CDR3 is CASTLQGGSSGNTIYF. The CDR3 DNA is TGTGCCAGCACCCTACAGGGGGGATCCTCTGGAAACACCATATATTTT.

This chain uses TRBV29-1 with TRBJ2-1; TRBD1 might be the D (11 bases). The V end was cut by 6 bases, the J end by 13 bases, with 28 bases between. The CDR3 covers 15 residues. Germline loops: CDR1 SQVTM, CDR2 ANQGSEA. Here the CDR3 reads CSVHGTGGTSGTQFF. The DNA for the CDR3 is TGCAGCGTCCACGGGACAGGGGGTACTAGCGGGACACAGTTCTTC.

The V and J genes are TRBV28 and TRBJ1-2; the match to TRBD1 covers 9 bases. The CDR3 has 15 amino acids. V lost 6 bases and J lost 2; bases outside the gene matches: 7. Germline V gene data show CDR1 as MDHEN and CDR2 as SYDVKM. The CDR3 loop reads CASRDTGTGNYGYTF. CDR3 sequence (DNA): TGTGCCAGCAGAGATACCGGGACAGGGAACTATGGCTACACCTTC.

CDR3 sequence: CASQPGDRGIHTEAFF. The DNA for the CDR3 is TGTGCCAGTCAGCCGGGAGACAGGGGGATACACACTGAAGCTTTCTTT. This chain joins TRBV19 and TRBJ1-1, with 9 bases that match TRBD1. The CDR3 totals 16 residues. V lost 8 bases, J lost 3 bases, and 13 bases stayed unmatched. Germline V gene sequence: CDR1 LNHDA, CDR2 SQIVND (reference sequence).

This chain links TRBV2 with TRBJ1-6, with D tentatively TRBD1 (6 bases). The CDR3 length is 16 residues. Germline V gene lookup returns CDR1 SNHLY and CDR2 FYNNEI. Deletions cut 2 bases from V and 8 bases from J, with 16 bases between. CDR3 residues: CASSELVYRVDSPLHF. The CDR3 nucleotides read TGTGCCAGCAGTGAACTGGTGTACAGGGTCGATTCACCCCTCCACTTT.

The chain uses TRBV5-1 and TRBJ2-1; 11 positions agree with TRBD1. The junction had 7 bases not matched to a gene; V was cut back by 5 bases and J by 6 bases. The CDR3 totals 15 residues. The germline V gene has CDR1 SGHRS and CDR2 YFSETQ. This CDR3 is CASRKPGQGVNEQFF. The CDR3 region has the DNA TGCGCCAGCAGAAAACCGGGACAGGGGGTCAATGAGCAGTTCTTC.

The CDR3 here is CASSAKTVYEQYF. CDR3 nucleotide sequence: TGTGCCAGCAGTGCCAAGACAGTATACGAGCAGTACTTC. The rearrangement joins TRBV12-3 or TRBV12-4 to TRBJ2-7, with a tentative D call TRBD1 (5 bases). This CDR3 contains 13 residues. V gave up 5 bases and J gave up 4 bases, with 12 bases separating them.

This clone was counted a few times. The genes are TRBV12-5 and TRBJ1-6, with 7 nucleotides matching TRBD1. With V trimmed by 5 bases and J by 9 bases, 16 bases remained unmatched. Germline V gene lookup returns CDR1 LGHNT and CDR2 FRNRAP. The CDR3 is made up of 17 amino acids. The CDR3 protein is CASGEPGQFFSLSPLHF. The CDR3 DNA follows: TGTGCTAGTGGTGAACCGGGACAGTTTTTTTCCCTTTCACCCCTCCACTTT.

The chain links TRBV7-2 to TRBJ2-1, with a tentative D call TRBD2 (6 bases). CDR1 is SGHTA and CDR2 is FQGNSA in the germline V gene. This CDR3 is built from 13 residues. V was shortened by 5 bases and J by 8 bases, with 13 bases between the two germline ends. The CDR3 DNA reads as TGTGCCAGCAGCCTGAGAGGAGGGGATGAGCAGTTCTTC. Protein sequence: CASSLRGGDEQFF.

V and J are TRBV7-2 and TRBJ1-5; D is unclear. Germline lookup yields CDR1 SGHTA and CDR2 FQGNSA. The V gene lost 0 bases and the J gene lost 0 bases, with 9 bases spanning the gap. The length of the CDR3 is 16 residues. The CDR3 coding sequence is TGTGCCAGCAGCTTAGCAGCGAGCACTAGCAATCAGCCCCAGCATTTT. Translating it yields CASSLAASTSNQPQHF.

V usage is TRBV30 and J usage is TRBJ1-6, with a tentative D call TRBD1 (6 bases). This CDR3 contains 16 residues. The V gene's germline CDR1 is GTSNPN and CDR2 SVGIG (reference sequence). Trimming pared 5 bases from V and 9 bases from J, leaving 23 bases between. The CDR3 DNA is TGTGCCTGGTCGGCCCCAGGGGCCGGACTTCGTTCACCCCTCCACTTT. This translates into CAWSAPGAGLRSPLHF.

This clone was found a few times. This chain links TRBV27 with TRBJ2-2; 12 nucleotides align to TRBD2. Germline V gene lookup returns CDR1 MNHEY and CDR2 SMNVEV (reference sequence). The junction had 8 bases not matched to a gene; V was cut back by 4 bases and J by 8 bases. This CDR3 has 16 amino acids. CDR3 in amino acids: CASSSRLAGARGELFF. CDR3 DNA sequence: TGTGCCAGCAGTTCGCGACTAGCGGGGGCGCGGGGGGAGCTGTTTTTT.

The gene calls are TRBV11-2 and TRBJ1-2; D uncertain. The germline gives CDR1 SGHAT, CDR2 FQNNGV. V was clipped by 1 base and J by 1 base, with 7 bases between them. This CDR3 spans 14 amino acids. The CDR3 spells CASSLAHNNYGYTF. The CDR3 DNA reads as TGTGCCAGCAGCTTAGCACACAATAACTATGGCTACACCTTC.

The gene calls are TRBV30 and TRBJ2-5; weak D call: TRBD1 (6 bases). Germline V gene data show CDR1 as GTSNPN and CDR2 as SVGIG (reference sequence). Trimming cost V 0 bases and J 5 bases, with 10 bases left between them. This CDR3 contains 13 residues. CDR3 loop: CAWSVNRGETQYF. In DNA, the CDR3 is TGTGCCTGGAGTGTAAATAGGGGGGAGACCCAGTACTTC.